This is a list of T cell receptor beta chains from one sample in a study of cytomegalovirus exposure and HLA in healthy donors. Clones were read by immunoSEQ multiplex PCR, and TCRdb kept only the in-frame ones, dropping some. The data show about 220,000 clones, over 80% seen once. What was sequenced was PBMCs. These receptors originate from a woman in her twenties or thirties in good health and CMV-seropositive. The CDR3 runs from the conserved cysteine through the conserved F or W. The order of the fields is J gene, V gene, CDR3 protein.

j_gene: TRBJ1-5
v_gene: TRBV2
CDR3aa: CASTLQTGSQPQHF

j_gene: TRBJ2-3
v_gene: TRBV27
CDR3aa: CASTPSRGSDTQYF

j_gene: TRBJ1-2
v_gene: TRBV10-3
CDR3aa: CAISEGQGILYGYTF

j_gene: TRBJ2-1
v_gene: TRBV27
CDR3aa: CASSLSVWGSEFF

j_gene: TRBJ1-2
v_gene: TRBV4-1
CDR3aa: CASSQVAGDSGYGYTF

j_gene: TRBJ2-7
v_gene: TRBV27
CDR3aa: CASSFRAGAYEQYF

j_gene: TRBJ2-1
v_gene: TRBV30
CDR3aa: CAWSAQGMSSYNEQFF

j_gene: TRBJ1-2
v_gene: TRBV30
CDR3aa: CAWGVTYGYTF

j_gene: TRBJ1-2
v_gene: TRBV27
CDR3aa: CASSLSPTGRALYGYTF

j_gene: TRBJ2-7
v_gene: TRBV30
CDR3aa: CAWSVPLGQHYEQYF

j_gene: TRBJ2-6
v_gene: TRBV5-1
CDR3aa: CASVNVEDPYGPGANVLTF

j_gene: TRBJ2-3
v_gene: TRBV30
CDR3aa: CAWSVLGADTQYF

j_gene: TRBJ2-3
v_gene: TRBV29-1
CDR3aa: CSVALAGSTDTQYF

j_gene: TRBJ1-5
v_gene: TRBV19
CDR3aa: CASSMGWAVNQPQHF

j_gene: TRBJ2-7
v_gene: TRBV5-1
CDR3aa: CASSLSLYEQYF

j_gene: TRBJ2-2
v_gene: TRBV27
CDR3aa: CASSLSGNAGELFF

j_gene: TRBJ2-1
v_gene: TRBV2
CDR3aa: CASSGLAGYNEQFF

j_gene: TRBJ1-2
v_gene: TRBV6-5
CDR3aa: CASRSDRATGYTF

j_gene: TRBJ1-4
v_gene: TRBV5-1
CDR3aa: CATSSGTANEKLFF

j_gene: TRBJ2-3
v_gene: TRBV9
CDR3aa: CASSVESTDTQYF

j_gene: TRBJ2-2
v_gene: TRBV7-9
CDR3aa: CASSPMNTGELFF

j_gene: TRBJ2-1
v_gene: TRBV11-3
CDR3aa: CASSYHNEQFF

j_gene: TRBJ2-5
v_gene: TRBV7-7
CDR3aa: CASGAAGETQYF

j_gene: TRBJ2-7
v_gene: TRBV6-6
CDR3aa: CASSLTGGSEQYF

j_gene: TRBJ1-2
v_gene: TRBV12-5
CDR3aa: CASGLRDNYGYTF

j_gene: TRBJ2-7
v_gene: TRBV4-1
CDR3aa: CASRPSGRGHSYEQYF

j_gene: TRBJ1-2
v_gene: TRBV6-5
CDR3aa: CASSSRQPPYGYTF

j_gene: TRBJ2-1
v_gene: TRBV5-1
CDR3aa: CASSLTARETVSYNEQFF

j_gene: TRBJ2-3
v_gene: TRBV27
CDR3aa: CASSASTDTQYF

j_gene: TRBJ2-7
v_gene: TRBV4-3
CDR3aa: CASSRGTAIYEQYF

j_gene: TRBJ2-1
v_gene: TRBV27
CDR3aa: CASSPSGMPFKSSYNEQFF

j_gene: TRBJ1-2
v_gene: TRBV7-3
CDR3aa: CASSLLGGASNYGYTF

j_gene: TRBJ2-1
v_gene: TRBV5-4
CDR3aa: CASSLSSGGVNEQFF

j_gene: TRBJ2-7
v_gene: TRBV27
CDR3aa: CASSLTGGLAGPYEQYF

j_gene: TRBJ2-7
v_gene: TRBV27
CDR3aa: CASSLASGIYEQYF

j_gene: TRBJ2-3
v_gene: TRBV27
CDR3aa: CASSLFASDIKLRPTDTQYF

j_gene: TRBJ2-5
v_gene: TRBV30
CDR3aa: CAWAAGGLGETQYF

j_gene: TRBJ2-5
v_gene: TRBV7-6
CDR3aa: CASSLGVLGETQYF

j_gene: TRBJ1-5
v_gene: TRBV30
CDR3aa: CAWSVRDNQPQHF